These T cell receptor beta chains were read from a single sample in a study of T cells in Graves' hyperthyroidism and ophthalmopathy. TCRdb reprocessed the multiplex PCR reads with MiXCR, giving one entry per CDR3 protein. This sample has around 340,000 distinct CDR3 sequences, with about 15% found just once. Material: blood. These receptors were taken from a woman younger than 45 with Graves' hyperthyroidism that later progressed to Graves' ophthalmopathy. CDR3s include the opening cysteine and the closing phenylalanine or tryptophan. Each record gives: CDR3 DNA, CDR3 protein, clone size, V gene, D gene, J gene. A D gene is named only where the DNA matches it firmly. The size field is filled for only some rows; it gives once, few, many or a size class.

CDR3nt: TGCGCCAGCAGCGCCCGGACTAGCGCGATTGAGCAGTTCTTC; CDR3aa: CASSARTSAIEQFF; abundance: NA; v_gene: TRBV5-1; d_gene: TRBD2; j_gene: TRBJ2-1
CDR3nt: TGTGCCAGTACACCTGGCTGGGGAGTCCTCACCGGGGAGCTGTTTTTT; CDR3aa: CASTPGWGVLTGELFF; abundance: NA; v_gene: TRBV19; d_gene: NA; j_gene: TRBJ2-2
CDR3nt: TGTGCCAGCAGCCCCCTGGGGGGGGCCTGGTACGAGCAGTACTTC; CDR3aa: CASSPLGGAWYEQYF; abundance: many; v_gene: TRBV7-9; d_gene: NA; j_gene: TRBJ2-7
CDR3nt: TGTGCCAGCAGCGCCCGGACAGGGCCTAATGAAAAACTGTTTTTT; CDR3aa: CASSARTGPNEKLFF; abundance: NA; v_gene: TRBV7-9; d_gene: TRBD1; j_gene: TRBJ1-4
CDR3nt: TGTGCCAGCAGCTTGTCCTCCGACAGGGAGCAGTACTTC; CDR3aa: CASSLSSDREQYF; abundance: NA; v_gene: TRBV5-8; d_gene: NA; j_gene: TRBJ2-7
CDR3nt: TGTGCCAGTAGTACCCGGGACAGTAGTTTCCAGCCCCAGCATTTT; CDR3aa: CASSTRDSSFQPQHF; abundance: many; v_gene: TRBV19; d_gene: TRBD1; j_gene: TRBJ1-5
CDR3nt: TGTGCCATCAAGGCCCTTAGCGGGAACTATGGCTACACCTTC; CDR3aa: CAIKALSGNYGYTF; abundance: many; v_gene: TRBV10-3; d_gene: NA; j_gene: TRBJ1-2
CDR3nt: TGCAGTGCTAGAGAGGACCGGGCCCTACTCCAAGAGACCCAGTACTTC; CDR3aa: CSAREDRALLQETQYF; abundance: many; v_gene: TRBV20-1; d_gene: NA; j_gene: TRBJ2-5
CDR3nt: TGTGCCAGCAGTGTGTACGCGGGAGCCTACGAGCAGTACTTC; CDR3aa: CASSVYAGAYEQYF; abundance: many; v_gene: TRBV6-1; d_gene: TRBD2; j_gene: TRBJ2-7
CDR3nt: TGTGCCTCCGATCGGCTAGCGGGTACCCAAGAGACCCAGTACTTC; CDR3aa: CASDRLAGTQETQYF; abundance: NA; v_gene: TRBV9; d_gene: TRBD2; j_gene: TRBJ2-5
CDR3nt: TGTGCCCTTCGGACTAGCGGAAGCACAGATACGCAGTATTTT; CDR3aa: CALRTSGSTDTQYF; abundance: many; v_gene: TRBV10-3; d_gene: TRBD2; j_gene: TRBJ2-3
CDR3nt: TGTGCCAGCGTGCCGGGACTGCAGAACACTGAAGCTTTCTTT; CDR3aa: CASVPGLQNTEAFF; abundance: many; v_gene: TRBV11-2; d_gene: NA; j_gene: TRBJ1-1
CDR3nt: TGTGCCAGCAGTTACCCGGCTAGCGGGGGTGAGACCCAGTACTTC; CDR3aa: CASSYPASGGETQYF; abundance: many; v_gene: TRBV6-2/TRBV6-3; d_gene: TRBD2; j_gene: TRBJ2-5
CDR3nt: TGTGCCACCAGCAGGGGACTAGCGGGAGCCTCATACGAGCAGTACTTC; CDR3aa: CATSRGLAGASYEQYF; abundance: few; v_gene: TRBV15; d_gene: TRBD2; j_gene: TRBJ2-7
CDR3nt: TGTGCCAGCAGCTGGACAGGGCCGGGGACCCAGTACTTC; CDR3aa: CASSWTGPGTQYF; abundance: many; v_gene: TRBV6-1; d_gene: TRBD1; j_gene: TRBJ2-5